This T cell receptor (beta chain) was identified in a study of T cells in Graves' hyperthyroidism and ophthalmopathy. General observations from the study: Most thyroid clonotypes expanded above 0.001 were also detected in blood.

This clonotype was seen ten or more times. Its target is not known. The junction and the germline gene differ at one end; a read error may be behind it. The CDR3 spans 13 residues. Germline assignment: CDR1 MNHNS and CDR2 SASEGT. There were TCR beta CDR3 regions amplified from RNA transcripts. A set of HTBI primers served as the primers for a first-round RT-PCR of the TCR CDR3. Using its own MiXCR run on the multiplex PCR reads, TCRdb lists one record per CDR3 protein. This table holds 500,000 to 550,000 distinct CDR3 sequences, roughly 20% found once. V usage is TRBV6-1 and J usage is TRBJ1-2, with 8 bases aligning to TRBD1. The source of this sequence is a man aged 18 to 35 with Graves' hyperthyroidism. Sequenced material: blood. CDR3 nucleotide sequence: TGTGCCAGCAGGGAAGACAGGGGATATGGCTACACCTTC. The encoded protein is CASREDRGYGYTF.